The clone carrying this T cell receptor (beta chain) turned up a few times. The CDR3 is 14 residues long. CDR1 and CDR2 (germline): MNHEY, SVGAGI. V gave up 7 bases and J gave up 1 base, with 14 bases separating them. The data derive from a study of blood T cell repertoires in COVID-19. Clones were read by immunoSEQ multiplex PCR, and TCRdb kept only the in-frame ones, dropping some. The table lists around 68,000 clones, approximately 90% of them singletons. This rearrangement joins TRBV6-5 to TRBJ2-7; D is possibly TRBD2 (6 bases). This TCR was sampled from a human donor in a cohort sampled during active COVID-19. Material: peripheral blood. Here the CDR3 DNA reads TGTGCCAGCACCGCGACTAGGCCGTCCTACGAGCAGTACTTC. Protein product: CASTATRPSYEQYF.